Presented here are 25 T cell receptor beta chains from one specimen sequenced in a study of blood T cell repertoires in COVID-19. Only in-frame clones appear in the TCRdb table, and some are missing; sequencing was by immunoSEQ multiplex PCR. Found here are about 120,000 clones, 87% of them singletons; the top ten hold around 7.7%. Sequenced: peripheral blood. These receptors were taken from a human donor in a cohort sampled during active COVID-19.

This chain joins TRBV19 and TRBJ1-1; 8 nucleotides align to TRBD1. This CDR3 has 14 amino acids. Losses at the gene ends were 7 bases for V and 4 bases for J; bases not matched to a gene: 8. Germline assignment: CDR1 LNHDA and CDR2 SQIVND (reference sequence). CDR3 nucleotides: TGTGCCAGTACTCGGACAGGGACAAGCACTGAAGCTTTCTTT. It specifies CASTRTGTSTEAFF.

This clone was seen only once. One end of the junction fails to match germline, which may point to a read error. The V call is TRBV15, the J call TRBJ2-7; D is unclear. The CDR3 sequence is 14 residues long. Germline CDR1 LNHNV, CDR2 YYDKDF (reference sequence). In nucleotides, the CDR3 is TGTGCCACCAGCAGTGGGCAGGCCAAGGCCGTTGGCATCTTC. Encoded protein: CATSSGQAKAVGIF.

The chain recombines TRBV4-1 with TRBJ2-5; 12 nucleotides align to TRBD2. The germline V gene has CDR1 MGHRA and CDR2 YSYEKL. CDR3 size: 15 residues. Unmatched junction bases numbered 3, after V lost 3 bases and J lost 4 bases. Written as DNA, the CDR3 is TGCGCCAGCAGCCACCTGACTAGCGGGAGAGAGACCCAGTACTTC. It specifies CASSHLTSGRETQYF.

The chain carries TRBV24-1 and TRBJ2-1, with 9 positions matching TRBD1. Germline V CDR1 and CDR2: KGHDR, SFDVKD. The CDR3 has 15 amino acids. The J segment lost 7 bases and the V segment lost 3 bases, leaving 6 bases of the junction unmatched. The CDR3 DNA is TGTGCCACCAGTGATGGGACAGGGAAAGGGAATGAGCAGTTCTTC. Translation gives CATSDGTGKGNEQFF.

V is TRBV19 and J is TRBJ2-5; 9 bases are shared with TRBD1. The V gene end was trimmed by 5 bases and the J gene end by 6 bases; junction bases not matched to a gene: 4. The CDR3 is 13 residues long. Per germline, CDR1 LNHDA and CDR2 SQIVND (reference sequence). The CDR3 region is CASSQGQGKTQYF. In DNA, the CDR3 is TGTGCCAGTAGTCAAGGACAGGGGAAGACCCAGTACTTC.

This clone turned up a few times. V is TRBV6-4 and J is TRBJ1-2; weak D call: TRBD1 (5 bases). The CDR3 sequence is 15 residues long. V was shortened by 2 bases and J by 3 bases, with 13 bases between the two germline ends. Germline V gives CDR1 MRHNA, CDR2 SNTAGT. The CDR3 protein is CASSDPWGEDYGYTF. In DNA form, the CDR3 reads TGTGCCAGCAGTGACCCCTGGGGGGAAGACTATGGCTACACCTTC.

The chain links TRBV7-3 to TRBJ2-4, with a tentative D call TRBD2 (5 bases). The CDR3 has 13 amino acids. The germline gives CDR1 SGHTA, CDR2 FQGTGA. V lost 4 bases to trimming and J lost 7 bases, with 11 bases between them. CDR3 sequence (DNA): TGTGCCAGCAGCTCACCGACTACTAACATTCAGTACTTC. Residues: CASSSPTTNIQYF.

This clone was seen a handful of times. The chain recombines TRBV19 with TRBJ1-5; 7 bases agree with TRBD1. Germline trimming cut 2 bases from V and 7 bases from J; bases unmatched to any gene: 5. Germline V gene lookup returns CDR1 LNHDA and CDR2 SQIVND (reference sequence). The CDR3 is made up of 14 amino acids. The CDR3 protein is CASSITGEGQPQHF. CDR3 nucleotide sequence: TGTGCCAGTAGTATAACAGGGGAAGGACAGCCCCAGCATTTT.

This rearrangement joins TRBV20-1 to TRBJ1-5; no clear D. The V gene lost 3 bases and the J gene lost 3 bases, with 12 bases spanning the gap. The CDR3 spans 14 residues. The germline gives CDR1 DFQATT, CDR2 SNEGSKA (reference sequence). The CDR3 sequence: CSASPGSTNQPQHF. The CDR3 DNA reads TGCAGTGCTAGTCCCGGTAGTACCAATCAGCCCCAGCATTTT.

The chain joins TRBV19 to TRBJ2-7, with 8 nucleotides matching TRBD1. The V segment lost 10 bases and the J segment 5 bases; nucleotides outside the gene matches: 10. CDR3 size: 13 residues. Germline V gene sequence: CDR1 LNHDA, CDR2 SQIVND (reference sequence). The CDR3 bases are TGTGCCACATCGACGGACAGGGCTAACGAGCAGTACTTC. Its translation: CATSTDRANEQYF.

The V and J genes are TRBV3-1 (or the pseudogene TRBV3-2) and TRBJ2-7; 7 bases fit TRBD2. Per the germline V gene, CDR1 is LGHDT and CDR2 is YNNKEL (reference sequence). The CDR3 runs 14 residues. With V trimmed by 3 bases and J by 5 bases, 7 bases remained unmatched. The CDR3: CASSQGGGWNEQYF. The CDR3 DNA follows: TGTGCCAGCAGCCAGGGCGGGGGTTGGAACGAGCAGTACTTC.

The chain has TRBV3-1 (or the pseudogene TRBV3-2) and TRBJ1-3, with D perhaps TRBD1 (5 bases). The CDR3 spans 15 residues. Trimming left V 1 base short and J 7 bases short, with 14 bases between. The germline V gene encodes CDR1 LGHDT and CDR2 YNNKEL (reference sequence). The DNA for the CDR3 is TGTGCCAGCAGCCAAGCGTCGGCTCGGGGGAACACCATATATTTT. As protein: CASSQASARGNTIYF.

The CDR3 DNA follows: TGTGCCAGCAGCTTGGAGGGGTTTAACTATGGCTACACCTTC. Amino acid sequence: CASSLEGFNYGYTF. The gene calls are TRBV5-4 and TRBJ1-2; perhaps TRBD1 as D (5 bases). This CDR3 has 14 amino acids. Between the trimmed V and J ends, which lost 0 bases and 1 base, there was a span of 7 bases. The germline V gene encodes CDR1 SGHNT and CDR2 YYREEE (reference sequence).

The chain recombines TRBV25-1 with TRBJ2-3; TRBD2 matches 8 bases. The CDR3 totals 14 residues. J lost 2 bases, V lost 7 bases, and 5 bases had no gene match. In germline, CDR1 is MGHDK, CDR2 SYGVNS. The CDR3 loop is CASTRGLDTDTQYF. Here the CDR3 DNA reads TGTGCCAGCACTAGGGGACTAGACACAGATACGCAGTATTTT.

The chain links TRBV27 to TRBJ2-7; 7 nucleotides agree with TRBD1. With 5 bases clipped from V and 6 bases from J, the junction kept 7 bases outside the gene matches. CDR3 length: 13 residues. Germline loops: CDR1 MNHEY, CDR2 SMNVEV (reference sequence). CDR3 in amino acids: CASSVETGIEQYF. The CDR3 nucleotides read TGTGCCAGCAGTGTTGAGACAGGGATCGAGCAGTACTTC.

The CDR3 DNA reads TGCAGCGCCGGACTAGCGTCCTACGAGCAGTACTTC. Its translation: CSAGLASYEQYF. The chain has TRBV29-1 and TRBJ2-7, with 9 bases fitting TRBD2. V lost 7 bases, J lost 1 base, and 2 bases stayed unmatched. CDR1 SQVTM and CDR2 ANQGSEA come from the germline V gene. The CDR3 contains 12 residues.

V and J are TRBV19 and TRBJ2-2; 7 bases map to TRBD2. The CDR3 runs to 18 residues. J was trimmed by 1 base and V by 3 bases; bases with no gene match: 11. Germline V gives CDR1 LNHDA, CDR2 SQIVND (reference sequence). As DNA, the CDR3 is TGTGCCAGTAGTATTTTCGCCCCGACTAGCCTGAACACCGGGGAGCTGTTTTTT. Its translation is CASSIFAPTSLNTGELFF.

V and J are TRBV18 and TRBJ1-2, with a weak D call TRBD1 (6 bases). Looked up from germline, CDR1 is KGHSH and CDR2 is LQKENI. The CDR3 spans 13 residues. With 3 bases removed from V and 8 bases from J, the gap between germline ends came to 13 bases. The CDR3 DNA reads TGTGCCAGCTCACCTACAACAGGGACAGGCTACACCTTC. It translates to CASSPTTGTGYTF.

This rearrangement joins TRBV29-1 to TRBJ1-2, with D maybe TRBD1 (6 bases). This CDR3 is 10 amino acids long. The ends were cut back, 5 bases at V and 8 bases at J, with 9 bases in the middle. In germline, CDR1 is SQVTM, CDR2 ANQGSEA. DNA of the CDR3: TGCAGCGTTAGGACAGAAGGCTACACCTTC. Its translation is CSVRTEGYTF.

The chain uses TRBV29-1 and TRBJ2-2, with 12 nucleotides matching TRBD1. Germline trimming cut 7 bases from V and 2 bases from J; bases unmatched to any gene: 2. This CDR3 is built from 14 residues. Germline assignment: CDR1 SQVTM and CDR2 ANQGSEA. CDR3 sequence (DNA): TGCAGCGGGGGACAGGGGGCAAACACCGGGGAGCTGTTTTTT. It encodes CSGGQGANTGELFF.

V and J are TRBV19 and TRBJ1-4, with TRBD1 as a possible D gene (5 bases). The V end was cut by 1 base, the J end by 2 bases, with 14 bases between. This CDR3 is 17 amino acids long. Germline lookup yields CDR1 LNHDA and CDR2 SQIVND (reference sequence). Here the CDR3 DNA reads TGTGCCAGTAGTATAGTTCGGGGGAGGAGTACTAATGAAAAACTGTTTTTT. It codes for CASSIVRGRSTNEKLFF.

This rearrangement joins TRBV6-5 to TRBJ2-1, with TRBD1 matching over 10 bases. V was clipped by 6 bases and J by 7 bases; unmatched bases: 3. CDR1 is MNHEY, CDR2 SVGAGI, per germline. This CDR3 contains 13 residues. CDR3 protein: CASRTGGANEQFF. The CDR3 region has the DNA TGTGCCAGCAGGACAGGGGGCGCTAATGAGCAGTTCTTC.

This sequence joins TRBV12-5 and TRBJ2-5; 11 bases agree with TRBD2. The germline V gene has CDR1 LGHNT and CDR2 FRNRAP. The CDR3 totals 18 residues. With 4 bases clipped from V and 6 bases from J, the junction kept 16 bases outside the gene matches. The CDR3 nucleotides read TGTGCTAGTGGTTCCCCGGAGCTTGCTAGCGGGGGGATAAAGACCCAGTACTTC. Encoded protein: CASGSPELASGGIKTQYF. Full variable domain (rest looked up from reference TRBV12-5 and TRBJ2-5): DARVTQTPRHKVTEMGQEVTMRCQPILGHNTVFWYRQTMMQGLELLAYFRNRAPLDDSGMPKDRFSAEMPDATLATLKIQPSEPRDSAVYFCASGSPELASGGIKTQYFGPGTRLLVL.

V gene TRBV7-2 combines with J gene TRBJ2-7, with D perhaps TRBD1 (5 bases). Germline loops: CDR1 SGHTA, CDR2 FQGNSA. This CDR3 contains 14 residues. V dropped 5 bases and J dropped 4 bases, with 15 bases sitting between them. The DNA for the CDR3 is TGTGCCAGCAGCCCCCCAGGGTTCAGTTACGAGCAGTACTTC. Translation: CASSPPGFSYEQYF.

The V call is TRBV5-1, the J call TRBJ1-5; a weak D match, TRBD1 (5 bases). The germline V gene encodes CDR1 SGHRS and CDR2 YFSETQ. The CDR3 extends over 16 amino acids. Trimming took off 0 bases at V and 0 bases at J, with 10 bases between the two ends. CDR3 nucleotides: TGCGCCAGCAGCTTGGCGGGGGTAGATAGCAATCAGCCCCAGCATTTT. This translates into CASSLAGVDSNQPQHF.